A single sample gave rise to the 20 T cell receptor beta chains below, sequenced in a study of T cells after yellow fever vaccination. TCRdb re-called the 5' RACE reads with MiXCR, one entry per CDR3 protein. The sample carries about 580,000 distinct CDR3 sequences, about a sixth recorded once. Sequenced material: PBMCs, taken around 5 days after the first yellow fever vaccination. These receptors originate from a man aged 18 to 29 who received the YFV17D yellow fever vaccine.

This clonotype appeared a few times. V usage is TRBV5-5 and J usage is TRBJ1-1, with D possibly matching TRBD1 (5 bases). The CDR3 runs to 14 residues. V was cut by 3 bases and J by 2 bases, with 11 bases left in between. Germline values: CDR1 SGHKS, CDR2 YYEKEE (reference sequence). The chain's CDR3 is CASSSLGTNTEAFF. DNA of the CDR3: TGTGCCAGCAGCTCCCTGGGGACTAACACTGAAGCTTTCTTT.

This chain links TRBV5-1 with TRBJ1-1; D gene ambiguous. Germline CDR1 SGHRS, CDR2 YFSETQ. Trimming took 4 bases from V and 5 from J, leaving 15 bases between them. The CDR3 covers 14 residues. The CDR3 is CASSPGVRVTEAFF. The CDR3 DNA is TGCGCCAGCAGCCCCGGAGTGAGAGTGACTGAAGCTTTCTTT.

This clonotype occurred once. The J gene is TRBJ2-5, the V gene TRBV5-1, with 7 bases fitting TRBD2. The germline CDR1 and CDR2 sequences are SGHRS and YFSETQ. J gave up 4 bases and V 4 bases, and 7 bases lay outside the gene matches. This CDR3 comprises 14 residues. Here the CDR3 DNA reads TGCGCCAGCAGCGGGAGGGTATCGACAGAGACCCAGTACTTC. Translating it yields CASSGRVSTETQYF.

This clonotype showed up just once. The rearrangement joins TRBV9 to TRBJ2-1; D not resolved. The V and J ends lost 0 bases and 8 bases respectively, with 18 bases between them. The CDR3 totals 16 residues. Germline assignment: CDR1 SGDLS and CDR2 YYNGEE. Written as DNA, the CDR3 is TGTGCCAGCAGCGTAGGACGGGTCCCTAAGGGCCATGAGCAGTTCTTC. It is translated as CASSVGRVPKGHEQFF.

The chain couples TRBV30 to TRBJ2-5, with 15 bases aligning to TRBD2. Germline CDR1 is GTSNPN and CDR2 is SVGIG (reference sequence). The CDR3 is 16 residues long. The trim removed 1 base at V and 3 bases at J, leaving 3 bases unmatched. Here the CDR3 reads CAWSDWTSGGEETQYF. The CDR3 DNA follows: TGTGCCTGGAGTGACTGGACTAGCGGGGGGGAAGAGACCCAGTACTTC.

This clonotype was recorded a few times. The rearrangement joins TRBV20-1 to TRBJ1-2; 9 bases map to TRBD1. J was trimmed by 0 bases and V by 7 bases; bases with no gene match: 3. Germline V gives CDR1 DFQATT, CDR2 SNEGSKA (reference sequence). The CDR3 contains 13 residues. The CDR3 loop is CSGRTGANYGYTF. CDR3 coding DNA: TGCAGTGGTAGGACAGGGGCTAACTATGGCTACACCTTC.

DNA for the CDR3: TGTGCCAGCAGCTTGGACACGTGGCAGCCCCAGCATTTT. This sequence encodes CASSLDTWQPQHF. This rearrangement joins TRBV7-2 to TRBJ1-5; possible D gene TRBD1, 5 bases. Germline V gene sequence: CDR1 SGHTA, CDR2 FQGNSA. Between the trimmed V and J ends, which lost 3 bases and 7 bases, there was a span of 10 bases. The CDR3 extends over 13 amino acids.

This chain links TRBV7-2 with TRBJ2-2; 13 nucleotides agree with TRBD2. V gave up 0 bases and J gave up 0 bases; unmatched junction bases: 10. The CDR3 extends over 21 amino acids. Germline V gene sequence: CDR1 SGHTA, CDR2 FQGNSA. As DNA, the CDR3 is TGTGCCAGCAGCTTAGCTCGAGGACTAGCGGGGGCCACAACGAACACCGGGGAGCTGTTTTTT. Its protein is CASSLARGLAGATTNTGELFF.

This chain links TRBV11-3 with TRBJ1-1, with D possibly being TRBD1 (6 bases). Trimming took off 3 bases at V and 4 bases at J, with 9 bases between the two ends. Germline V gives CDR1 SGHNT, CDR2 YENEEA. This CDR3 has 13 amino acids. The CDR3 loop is CASSFQQGTEAFF. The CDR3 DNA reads TGTGCCAGCAGCTTTCAACAGGGCACTGAAGCTTTCTTT.

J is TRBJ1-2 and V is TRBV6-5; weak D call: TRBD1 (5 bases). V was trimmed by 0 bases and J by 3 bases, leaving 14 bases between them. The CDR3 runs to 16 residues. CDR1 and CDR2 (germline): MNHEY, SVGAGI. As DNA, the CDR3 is TGTGCCAGCAGTTACTCGACCCTTAAGGGGTACTATGGCTACACCTTC. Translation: CASSYSTLKGYYGYTF.

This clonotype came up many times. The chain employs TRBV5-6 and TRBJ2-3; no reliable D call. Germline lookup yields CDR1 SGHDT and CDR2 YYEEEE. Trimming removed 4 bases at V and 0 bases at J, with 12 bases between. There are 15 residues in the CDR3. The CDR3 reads CASSRRWLSTDTQYF. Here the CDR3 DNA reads TGTGCCAGCAGCCGTCGGTGGTTGAGCACAGATACGCAGTATTTT.

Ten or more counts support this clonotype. The CDR3 here is CASRLQGARPQHF. The CDR3 bases are TGTGCCAGCAGGCTACAGGGGGCTCGGCCCCAGCATTTT. This chain connects TRBV6-2 or TRBV6-3 to TRBJ1-5; 9 positions agree with TRBD1. The CDR3 totals 13 residues. After removal of 6 bases from V and 9 bases from J, the junction contained 6 bases not matched to a gene. Looked up from germline, CDR1 is MNHEY and CDR2 is SVGEGT.

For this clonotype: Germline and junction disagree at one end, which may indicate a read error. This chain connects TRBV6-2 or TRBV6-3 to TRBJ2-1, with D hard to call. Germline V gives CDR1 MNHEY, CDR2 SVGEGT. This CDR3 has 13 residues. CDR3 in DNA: TGTGCCAGCAGTTACCTACAAAACAATGAGCTGTTCTTC. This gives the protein CASSYLQNNELFF.

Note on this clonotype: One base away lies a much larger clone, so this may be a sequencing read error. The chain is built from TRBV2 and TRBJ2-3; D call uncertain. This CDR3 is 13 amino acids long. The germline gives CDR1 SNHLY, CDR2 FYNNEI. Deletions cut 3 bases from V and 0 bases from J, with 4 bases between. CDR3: CASSETSTDTQYF. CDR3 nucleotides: TGTGCCAGCAGTGAGACTAGCACAGATACGCAGTATTTT.

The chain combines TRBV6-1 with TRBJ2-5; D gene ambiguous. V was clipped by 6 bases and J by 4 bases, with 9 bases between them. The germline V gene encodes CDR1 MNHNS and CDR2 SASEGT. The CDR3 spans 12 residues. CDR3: CASRAAGETQYF. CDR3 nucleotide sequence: TGTGCCAGCAGGGCCGCCGGAGAGACCCAGTACTTC.

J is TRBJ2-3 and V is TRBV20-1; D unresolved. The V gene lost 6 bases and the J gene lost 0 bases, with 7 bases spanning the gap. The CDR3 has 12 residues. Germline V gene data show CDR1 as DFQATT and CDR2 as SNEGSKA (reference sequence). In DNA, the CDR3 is TGCAGTGCCTTGATGAGCACAGATACGCAGTATTTT. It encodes CSALMSTDTQYF.

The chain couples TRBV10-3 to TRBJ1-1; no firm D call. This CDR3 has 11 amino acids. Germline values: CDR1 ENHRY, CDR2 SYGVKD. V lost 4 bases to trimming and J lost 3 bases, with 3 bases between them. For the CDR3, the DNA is TGTGCCATCAGTGGGGACACTGAAGCTTTCTTT. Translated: CAISGDTEAFF.

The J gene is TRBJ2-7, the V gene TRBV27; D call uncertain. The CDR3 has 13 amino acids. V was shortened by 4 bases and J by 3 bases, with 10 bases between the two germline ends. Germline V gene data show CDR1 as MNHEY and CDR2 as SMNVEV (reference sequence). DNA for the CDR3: TGTGCCAGCAGTTATCGCAGAGACTACGAGCAGTACTTC. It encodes CASSYRRDYEQYF.

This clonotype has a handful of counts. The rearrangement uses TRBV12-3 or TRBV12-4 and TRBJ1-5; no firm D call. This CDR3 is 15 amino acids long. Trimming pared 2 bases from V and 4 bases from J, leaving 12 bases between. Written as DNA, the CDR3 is TGTGCCAGCAGTTTACAAACTACAGAAAATCAGCCCCAGCATTTT. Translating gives CASSLQTTENQPQHF.

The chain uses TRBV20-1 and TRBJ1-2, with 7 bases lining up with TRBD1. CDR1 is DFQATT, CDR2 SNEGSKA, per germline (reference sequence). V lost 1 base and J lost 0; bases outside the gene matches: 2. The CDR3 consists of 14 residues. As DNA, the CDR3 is TGCAGTGCTAGAGGTCAGGGGGCTAACTATGGCTACACCTTC. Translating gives CSARGQGANYGYTF.